A selection of T cell receptor beta chains follows, all from one sample in a study of blood T cell repertoires in COVID-19. Libraries were prepared by immunoSEQ multiplex PCR; TCRdb keeps only in-frame clonotypes and omits some of them. The table records around 300,000 clones, 87% of them present only once. Sample: PBMCs or T cells enriched from blood (not recorded which). The receptors derive from a woman between 40 and 55 years old who had recovered from COVID-19. Each CDR3 is given without its conserved first and last residue.

>TRBV15
ATSPSEASTGELF
>TRBV5-8
ASNQQASGRGRSYEQY
>TRBV20-1
SASVPGGTGELF
>TRBV7-9
ASSPGGGRDDYEQY
>TRBV2
ATRTGFITDYGYT
>TRBV7-2
ASSLDAGGPTRDNEQF
>TRBV7-9
ASSLSASSEQF
>TRBV29-1
SVEGGEDTQY
>TRBV18
ASSPADTYQPQH
>TRBV19
ASSPGRENEKLF
>TRBV6-2/TRBV6-3
ASSLTSGRAHEQF
>TRBV4-1
ASSQDGVYGYT
>TRBV5-5
ASSLSLNEKLF
>TRBV30
AWSLRDREDQPQH
>TRBV10-3
AISEAESTGIYEQY
>TRBV29-1
SVWDQGLSTIY
>TRBV4-3
ASSQEPITVTEAF
>TRBV2
ASSGGGGNQPQH
>TRBV4-3
ASSQDPSGGRTGNEQF
>TRBV10-1
ASSESLTSGNTGELF
>TRBV24-1
ATSDAGTSGRLEQF
>TRBV7-9
ASSSWDRDIGDTQY
>TRBV7-2
ASSAPAGELF
>TRBV24-1
ATGTSGFTDTQY
>TRBV18
ASSPPPSQETQY
>TRBV5-1
ASSLLTNEKLF
>TRBV6-5
ASSWAGGPLYEQY
>TRBV2
ASSEAREEAF
>TRBV18
ASSSQGASDSPLH
>TRBV6-5
ASSYRGQLNTGELF
>TRBV27
ASSSLAAVSYEQY
>TRBV3-1/TRBV3-2
ASSPTAAGELF
>TRBV28
ASSSRLAGGPEDTQY
>TRBV5-1
ASSLGTNNNSPLH
>TRBV5-1
ASSLSGSSYNEQF
>TRBV29-1
SALTGRGTETQY
>TRBV9
ASNQGDRLQETQY
>TRBV4-3
ASSHSGTSGNNEQF
>TRBV9
ASSPSFLPGFMNTEAF
>TRBV5-4
ASSLTGGESYT
>TRBV7-9
ASSMAGGSYYEQY
>TRBV5-1
ASSPLGQGLNLRNTIY
>TRBV11-1
ASSFQINYGYT
>TRBV7-2
ASSSWQGARNYGYT
>TRBV18
ASSQTVQETQY
>TRBV5-1
ASSLTGNPYEQY
>TRBV28
ASSLTGVRTEAF
>TRBV23-1
ASSQSGDAGSETQY
>TRBV7-2
ASTEGVERLAAYNEQF
>TRBV4-1
ASSPGGAGGLYEQF
>TRBV7-2
ASSSGQVGEKLF
>TRBV5-6
ASSSAREGTTGELF
>TRBV15
ATSRDLPVTSGYNEQF
>TRBV6-1
ASSDMWGQHQPQH